This record concerns one T cell receptor beta chain sequence. The antigen is not known. This CDR3 region has 13 residues. V lost 1 base and J lost 5, with 11 bases in between. Per germline, CDR1 SQVTM and CDR2 ANQGSEA. This record comes from a study of T-cell reconstitution after alpha-beta-depleted transplantation in children. General study results and limits: Expanded clones from the graft, numbering several hundred, reportedly supplied alpha-beta T cells about two months after transplant.

Unique molecular identifiers were incorporated during preparation of the TCRbeta library. TCRdb used MiXCR to reprocess the PCR reads, holding one entry per CDR3 protein. This sample has about a million distinct CDR3 sequences, with about 29% found just once. The gene calls are TRBV29-1 and TRBJ2-5; D possibly corresponds to TRBD1 (6 bases). The TCR was taken from a boy in the first two years of life who had a stem cell transplant for SCID, so the T cells may come from the graft donor. The source material was PBMCs, mostly from graft donor cells, sampled 360 days after TCRalphabeta/CD19-depleted stem cell transplant. The CDR3 reads CSVEAGDRETQYF. DNA of the CDR3: TGCAGCGTTGAAGCAGGGGACCGGGAGACCCAGTACTTC.